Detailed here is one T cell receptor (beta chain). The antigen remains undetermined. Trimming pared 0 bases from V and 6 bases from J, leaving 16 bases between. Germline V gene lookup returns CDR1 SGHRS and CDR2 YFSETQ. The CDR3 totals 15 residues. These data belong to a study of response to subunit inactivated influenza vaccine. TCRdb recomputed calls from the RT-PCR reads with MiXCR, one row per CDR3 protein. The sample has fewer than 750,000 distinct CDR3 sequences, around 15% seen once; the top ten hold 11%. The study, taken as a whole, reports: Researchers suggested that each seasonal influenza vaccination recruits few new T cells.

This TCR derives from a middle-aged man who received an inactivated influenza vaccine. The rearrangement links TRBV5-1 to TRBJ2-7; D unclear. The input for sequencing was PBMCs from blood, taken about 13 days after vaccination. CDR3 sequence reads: CASSLADGRRSEQYF. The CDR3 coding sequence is TGCGCCAGCAGCTTGGCCGATGGACGCAGGTCCGAGCAGTACTTC.